The 7 T cell receptor beta chains below all came from one sample that was sequenced in a study of cytomegalovirus exposure and HLA in healthy donors (TCRdb year 2017). Library prep was done by the immunoSEQ multiplex PCR assay. A mixture of 60 forward primers for TCR Vbeta segments and 13 reverse primers for TCR Jbeta segments was used in the multiplex PCR. Entries here come from immuneACCESS through TCRdb and include only in-frame sequences with V and J called. Some clones fail to appear in such tables; in the studies checked, an unresolved V gene covers under half of the shortfall, and the cause of the remainder is unknown. The sample yields approximately 190,000 clones; around 87% were counted once. Of the sample, 1% to 1.5% is held by the ten largest clones. The specimen sequenced was PBMCs. The receptors were sampled from a man aged 30-40 years in good health and CMV-seronegative.

In the case of this clone: Different DNA sequences within this sample yield the same CDR3. The genes are TRBV9 and TRBJ1-2; D is perhaps TRBD1 (5 bases). Germline CDR1 and CDR2: SGDLS and YYNGEE. This CDR3 spans 14 amino acids. V lost 0 bases and J 3 bases, leaving 9 bases between the germline ends. CDR3 sequence (DNA): TGTGCCAGCAGCGTAGGGGGGGGTGACTATGGCTACACCTTC. This encodes CASSVGGGDYGYTF.

This clone appeared a few times. The CDR3 sequence: CASSVAERSTDTQYF. In DNA form, the CDR3 reads TGTGCCAGCAGCGTAGCCGAGCGGTCAACAGATACGCAGTATTTT. The chain is built from TRBV9 and TRBJ2-3; perhaps TRBD2 as D (5 bases). The length of the CDR3 is 15 residues. Trimming removed 0 bases from V and 3 bases from J, with 11 bases in between. CDR1 and CDR2 from the germline V gene are SGDLS and YYNGEE.

This clone was found once. J is TRBJ2-2 and V is TRBV7-9, with 7 bases fitting TRBD1. The CDR3 contains 16 residues. Germline CDR1 and CDR2: SEHNR and FQNEAQ (reference sequence). V trimming: 5 bases; J trimming: 7 bases; junction bases outside the gene matches: 13. Written as DNA, the CDR3 is TGTGCCAGCAGCCCACCCATCGACAGGGACAGCGGGGAGCTGTTTTTT. It translates to CASSPPIDRDSGELFF.

The V and J genes are TRBV18 and TRBJ1-5; the D gene is possibly TRBD1 (5 bases). CDR1 and CDR2 from the germline V gene are KGHSH and LQKENI. The V end was cut by 3 bases, the J end by 5 bases, with 11 bases between. The CDR3 loop spans 14 amino acids. This CDR3 is CASSPQGGHQPQHF. CDR3 bases: TGTGCCAGCTCACCTCAGGGAGGCCATCAGCCCCAGCATTTT. The variable domain in full, with the rest retrieved from reference TRBV18 and TRBJ1-5, is NAGVMQNPRHLVRRRGQEARLRCSPMKGHSHVYWYRQLPEEGLKFMVYLQKENIIDESGMPKERFSAEFPKEGPSILRIQQVVRGDSAAYFCASSPQGGHQPQHFGDGTRLSIL.

With respect to this clone: The same CDR3 also results from other DNA sequences found in this sample. The chain employs TRBV27 and TRBJ2-7, with a possible D match to TRBD1 (5 bases). The CDR3 runs 12 residues. V lost 8 bases and J lost 3, with 11 bases in between. CDR1 and CDR2 from the germline V gene are MNHEY and SMNVEV (reference sequence). In DNA, the CDR3 is TGTGCCAGCTCGCTTAGGGGCTACGAGCAGTACTTC. This gives the protein CASSLRGYEQYF.

CDR3 in amino acids: CASSLKMDRVGSGANVLTF. CDR3 nucleotide sequence: TGTGCCAGCAGCCTAAAGATGGACAGGGTGGGCTCTGGGGCCAACGTCCTGACTTTC. This chain uses TRBV4-2 with TRBJ2-6; TRBD1 matches 8 bases. This CDR3 has 19 amino acids. J lost 0 bases, V lost 4 bases, and 11 bases had no gene match. Germline V gives CDR1 LGHNA, CDR2 YNFKEQ.

CDR3 sequence reads: CASSLPGTGTVEQYF. The CDR3 coding sequence is TGTGCCAGCAGCCTCCCCGGGACAGGGACCGTCGAGCAGTACTTC. The chain is built from TRBV5-4 and TRBJ2-7; 9 bases fit TRBD1. V dropped 4 bases and J dropped 6; count of bases not matched to a gene: 11. Germline V gene lookup returns CDR1 SGHNT and CDR2 YYREEE (reference sequence). This CDR3 contains 15 residues. The full variable domain, in which reference TRBV5-4 and TRBJ2-7 provide the parts outside the CDR3, is ETGVTQSPTHLIKTRGQQVTLRCSSQSGHNTVSWYQQALGQGPQFIFQYYREEENGRGNFPPRFSGLQFPNYSSELNVNALELDDSALYLCASSLPGTGTVEQYFGPGTRLTVT.